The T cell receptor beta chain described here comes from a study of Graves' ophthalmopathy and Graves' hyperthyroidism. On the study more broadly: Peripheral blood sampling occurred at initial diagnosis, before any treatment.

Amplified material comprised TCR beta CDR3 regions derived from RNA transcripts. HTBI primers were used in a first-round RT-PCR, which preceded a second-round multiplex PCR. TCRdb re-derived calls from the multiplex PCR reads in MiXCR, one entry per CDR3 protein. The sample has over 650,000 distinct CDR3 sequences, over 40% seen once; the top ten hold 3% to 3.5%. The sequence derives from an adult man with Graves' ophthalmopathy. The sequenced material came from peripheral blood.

CDR3: CASSPPGLAGTGELFF. The CDR3 bases are TGCGCCAGCAGCCCGCCGGGACTAGCGGGCACCGGGGAGCTGTTTTTT. This chain connects TRBV5-1 to TRBJ2-2; 12 bases match TRBD2. Germline CDR1 and CDR2: SGHRS and YFSETQ. Trimming at V came to 4 bases and at J to 4 bases, leaving 5 bases not matched to a gene. The CDR3 length is 16 residues.